The text below deals with one TCR beta chain. Its antigen remains unknown. With constant-segment primers, 5'RACE yielded cDNA libraries of TCR alpha and TCR beta that carried sample barcodes and UMIs. TCRdb independently ran MiXCR on the 5' RACE reads; one entry per CDR3 protein. This sample has 85,000 to 130,000 distinct CDR3 sequences, with roughly 12% found just once. The data derive from a study of T-cell memory formation after mild COVID-19. In the study overall: Across donors, TCR clusters were largely donor specific.

Study-wide points: Some clones that responded were present in memory (sampled pre-infection), which suggests cross-reactive memory joined.

The CDR3 covers 17 residues. V shed 3 bases and J shed 0 bases, with 16 bases lying between them. CDR1 is KGHDR, CDR2 SFDVKD, per germline. The sample consisted of PBMCs or a T cell subset sorted from them (not recorded which). The source is an adult woman who had mild COVID-19 (a few samples of this study predate the infection). Cell type and time point are not known. The chain combines TRBV24-1 with TRBJ2-5, with D perhaps matching TRBD1 (6 bases). The CDR3 reads CATSDAPGEAYQETQYF. Written as DNA, the CDR3 is TGTGCCACCAGTGATGCCCCAGGGGAAGCTTACCAAGAGACCCAGTACTTC.